The T cell receptor (beta chain) under discussion was sequenced for a study of cytomegalovirus exposure and HLA in healthy donors. The study's findings and limits: Usually a TCR sequence was rare, but some public TCRs were found in many donors.

The PCR ran on 60 Vbeta and 13 Jbeta primers. Only in-frame clones appear in the TCRdb table, and some are missing; sequencing was by immunoSEQ multiplex PCR. The sample lists 130,000 or so clones; around three fifths were seen once. Notes on this clone: Its antigen is not identified.

V was clipped by 4 bases and J by 8 bases; unmatched bases: 5. The CDR3 is made up of 14 amino acids. The germline V gene encodes CDR1 SEHNR and CDR2 FQNEAQ (reference sequence). The sequence was obtained from a middle-aged woman in good health and CMV-seropositive. The sequencing input was PBMCs. The chain carries TRBV7-9 and TRBJ1-4; 9 bases match TRBD1. CDR3 bases: TGTGCCAGCAGCTCCGGGACAGGGACCGAAAAACTGTTTTTT. Amino acids: CASSSGTGTEKLFF.